Listed below are T cell receptor beta chains from one sample, sequenced in a study of blood T cell repertoires in COVID-19. The repertoire was sequenced with immunoSEQ multiplex PCR; TCRdb's copy has only in-frame clones and lacks some. The sample has roughly 140,000 clones, around 89% seen once. Material for sequencing was peripheral blood. All receptors come from a woman older than 75 with acute or convalescent COVID-19. CDR3s include the opening cysteine and the closing phenylalanine or tryptophan. The order of the fields is J gene, clone size, D gene, V gene, CDR3 protein, CDR3 DNA. D genes are given only for firm matches. Clone size appears in some rows only: once, few, many, or a class for an expanded clone.

TRBJ1-2 once . TRBV15 CATSRENTGTLYGYTF TGTGCCACCAGCAGAGAGAACACAGGGACCCTATATGGCTACACCTTC
TRBJ2-7 . . TRBV5-1 CASSLEVGPYEQYF TGCGCCAGCAGCTTGGAGGTGGGGCCCTACGAGCAGTACTTC
TRBJ1-6 . TRBD1 TRBV7-9 CASSPDRYSPLHF TGTGCCAGCAGCCCGGACAGGTATTCACCCCTCCACTTT
TRBJ2-4 . . TRBV5-1 CASSLAGPERHF TGCGCCAGCAGCTTGGCCGGCCCGGAGAGGCACTTC
TRBJ2-5 . TRBD1 TRBV29-1 CSVSGTASQETQYF TGCAGCGTGTCCGGGACAGCCTCCCAAGAGACCCAGTACTTC
TRBJ1-2 . . TRBV7-9 CASSGPGNYGYTF TGTGCCAGCAGCGGGCCAGGGAACTATGGCTACACCTTC
TRBJ1-2 . . TRBV5-1 CASSLEGQSGYGYTF TGCGCCAGCAGCTTGGAAGGACAGTCTGGCTATGGCTACACCTTC
TRBJ1-4 . . TRBV30 CAWSGNQGGEKLFF TGTGCCTGGAGTGGGAACCAGGGCGGTGAAAAACTGTTTTTT
TRBJ2-3 . . TRBV5-1 CASSLVSDTQYF TGCGCCAGCAGCTTGGTCTCAGATACGCAGTATTTT
TRBJ1-1 . . TRBV4-3 CASSQVVNTEAFF TGCGCCAGCAGCCAAGTCGTGAACACTGAAGCTTTCTTT
TRBJ1-3 . . TRBV19 CASSLAAGTGNTIYF TGTGCCAGTAGTCTCGCTGCAGGGACTGGAAACACCATATATTTT
TRBJ1-1 once . TRBV25-1 CASSDRVLNTEAFF TGTGCCAGCAGTGACAGGGTGTTGAACACTGAAGCTTTCTTT
TRBJ1-4 . . TRBV2 CASSEIVGASEKLFF TGTGCCAGCAGTGAAATTGTTGGGGCCAGTGAAAAACTGTTTTTT
TRBJ1-5 many . TRBV3-1/TRBV3-2 CASSFLGANQPQHF TGTGCCAGCAGCTTCCTGGGAGCGAATCAGCCCCAGCATTTT
TRBJ2-5 . TRBD2 TRBV6-6 CASSYTGGDQETQYF TGTGCCAGCAGTTACACCGGGGGGGACCAAGAGACCCAGTACTTC
TRBJ2-2 . . TRBV7-2 CASSPTGTAAGELFF TGTGCCAGCAGCCCGACTGGGACTGCCGCCGGGGAGCTGTTTTTT
TRBJ2-5 . TRBD2 TRBV4-2 CASSQIIAGTGETQYF TGTGCCAGCAGCCAAATTATAGCGGGGACGGGGGAGACCCAGTACTTC
TRBJ1-6 . . TRBV19 CASNFRDGSPLHF TGTGCCAGTAATTTCAGGGATGGTTCACCCCTCCACTTT
TRBJ1-2 . TRBD1 TRBV5-1 CASSAGTGGDYTF TGCGCCAGCAGCGCCGGAACAGGGGGTGACTACACCTTC
TRBJ2-1 . TRBD1 TRBV5-1 CASSLIVGTDNNEQFF TGCGCCAGCAGCTTGATTGTCGGGACAGACAACAATGAGCAGTTCTTC
TRBJ1-2 . . TRBV7-8 CASSLGQIHGYTF TGTGCCAGCAGCTTAGGGCAGATTCACGGCTACACCTTC
TRBJ1-5 . TRBD1 TRBV6-5 CASKLDRDRTQPQHF TGTGCCAGCAAACTCGACAGGGATCGAACTCAGCCCCAGCATTTT
TRBJ1-4 . TRBD1 TRBV18 CASSPWTGDEKLFF TGTGCCAGCTCACCGTGGACAGGGGACGAAAAACTGTTTTTT
TRBJ2-7 . . TRBV3-1/TRBV3-2 CASSPYTGQGGYEQYF TGTGCCAGCAGCCCATATACCGGCCAGGGGGGCTACGAGCAGTACTTC
TRBJ1-6 once TRBD1 TRBV9 CASSRQGDLNSPLHF TGTGCCAGCAGCCGACAGGGGGACCTAAATTCACCCCTCCACTTT
TRBJ1-2 . . TRBV7-3 CASSLGQGYGYTF TGTGCCAGCAGCTTGGGTCAGGGCTATGGCTACACCTTC
TRBJ1-2 once . TRBV11-2 CASSLPGSYGYTF TGTGCCAGCAGCTTACCGGGGTCCTATGGCTACACCTTC
TRBJ1-5 . TRBD1 TRBV28 CASSTGTGHQPQHF TGTGCCAGCAGTACCGGGACAGGGCATCAGCCCCAGCATTTT
TRBJ2-7 . . TRBV20-1 CSARDTLEQYF TGCAGTGCTCGGGACACCCTCGAGCAGTACTTC
TRBJ1-5 . . TRBV19 CASSLLGNQPQHF TGTGCCAGTAGTCTCTTAGGCAATCAGCCCCAGCATTTT
TRBJ2-5 . TRBD2 TRBV9 CASSGRTGTSGGAETQYF TGTGCCAGCAGCGGAAGAACCGGGACTAGCGGGGGGGCGGAGACCCAGTACTTC
TRBJ2-4 . TRBD1 TRBV5-4 CASSIGTGVNIQYF TGTGCCAGCAGCATAGGGACAGGGGTAAACATTCAGTACTTC
TRBJ1-4 . . TRBV2 CASSDKGVSNEKLFF TGTGCCAGCAGTGATAAGGGAGTCTCTAATGAAAAACTGTTTTTT
TRBJ2-2 . TRBD1 TRBV5-1 CASSRDSHTGELFF TGCGCCAGCAGCAGGGACAGCCACACCGGGGAGCTGTTTTTT
TRBJ1-5 . . TRBV5-1 CASSLDGSWEGPQHF TGCGCCAGCAGCTTAGATGGATCGTGGGAGGGGCCCCAGCATTTT
TRBJ1-2 . TRBD1 TRBV2 CASRFRGKWDGYTF TGTGCCAGCAGGTTCAGGGGGAAATGGGATGGCTACACCTTC
TRBJ1-1 . . TRBV25-1 CASSDSRGGDTEAFF TGTGCCAGCAGTGATTCCCGGGGGGGGGACACTGAAGCTTTCTTT
TRBJ1-1 . . TRBV21-1 CASSTPGWVLMNTEAFF TGTGCCAGCAGCACGCCAGGGTGGGTATTGATGAACACTGAAGCTTTCTTT
TRBJ2-3 . TRBD2 TRBV2 CASSERRGVTDTQYF TGTGCCAGCAGTGAAAGGCGGGGGGTCACAGATACGCAGTATTTT
TRBJ2-1 . TRBD1 TRBV5-4 CASSISGTGTYEQFF TGTGCCAGCAGTATATCCGGGACAGGGACATATGAGCAGTTCTTC
TRBJ2-7 . . TRBV29-1 CSVLPGPPSYEQYF TGCAGCGTGCTCCCGGGTCCACCCTCCTACGAGCAGTACTTC
TRBJ2-3 . . TRBV9 CASSLLLSGSDTQYF TGTGCCAGCAGCCTACTCCTCTCAGGGTCGGATACGCAGTATTTT
TRBJ2-7 . . TRBV7-2 CASSLVQGPYEQYF TGTGCCAGCAGCTTAGTTCAGGGGCCCTACGAGCAGTACTTC
TRBJ2-1 few . TRBV7-9 CASRHGPNEQFF TGTGCCAGCAGACATGGTCCCAATGAGCAGTTCTTC
TRBJ2-1 . TRBD2 TRBV7-3 CASSPTSGGYNEQFF TGTGCCAGCAGCCCGACTAGCGGGGGTTACAATGAGCAGTTCTTC
TRBJ1-1 . TRBD1 TRBV9 CASSSRQGQLNTEAFF TGTGCCAGCAGCTCGAGACAGGGACAGTTGAACACTGAAGCTTTCTTT
TRBJ1-5 . . TRBV7-2 CASTQREGNQPQHF TGTGCCAGCACCCAGCGGGAGGGCAATCAGCCCCAGCATTTT
TRBJ1-6 . . TRBV7-3 CASAKTGDNSPLHF TGTGCCAGTGCGAAGACAGGTGATAATTCACCCCTCCACTTT
TRBJ1-1 . TRBD1 TRBV6-5 CASSYPDREIEAFF TGTGCCAGCAGTTACCCCGACAGGGAAATTGAAGCTTTCTTT
TRBJ2-5 . . TRBV27 CASSQGWTGTRETQYF TGTGCCAGCAGTCAGGGGTGGACGGGAACGAGAGAGACCCAGTACTTC
TRBJ2-5 . . TRBV27 CASATRQETQYF TGTGCCAGCGCTACCCGACAAGAGACCCAGTACTTC
TRBJ1-1 . TRBD1 TRBV9 CASSVGQGVLRTEAFF TGTGCCAGCAGCGTAGGACAGGGAGTCCTGCGAACTGAAGCTTTCTTT
TRBJ1-2 . . TRBV29-1 CSVEGSPRGYGYTF TGCAGCGTTGAAGGTTCCCCCCGAGGCTATGGCTACACCTTC